These 20 T cell receptor beta chains were all obtained from the same sample, sequenced in a study of molecular identifiers for immune sequencing clone quantification. TCRdb passed the PCR reads through MiXCR, listing each CDR3 protein once. The table lists under 650,000 distinct CDR3 sequences, nearly 20% of them singletons. Sequenced input: naive CD8+ T cells from blood, with Jurkat cell RNA spiked in. Described subset: FACS-sorted CD8+CD4-CCR7+CD45RA+ naive T cells. These receptors all come from a human donor in good health. Some libraries in this study had Jurkat cell RNA spiked in.

This clonotype was counted a few times. The genes are TRBV5-1 and TRBJ2-5, with 9 positions matching TRBD2. The CDR3 is made up of 18 amino acids. V lost 2 bases and J lost 2; bases outside the gene matches: 13. Germline CDR1 is SGHRS and CDR2 is YFSETQ. The CDR3 bases are TGCGCCAGCAGCTTAGGTTCTAGCGGGGTATTGGGACAAGAGACCCAGTACTTC. Translation gives CASSLGSSGVLGQETQYF.

This clonotype was seen more than once but under ten times. The chain carries TRBV6-1 and TRBJ1-1, with a weak D call TRBD1 (6 bases). Germline CDR1 reads MNHNS; CDR2 reads SASEGT. The CDR3 extends over 13 amino acids. Trimming pared 6 bases from V and 7 bases from J, leaving 15 bases between. The CDR3, as DNA: TGTGCCAGCAGCCAAACAGGGTTCTTTGAAGCTTTCTTT. Translated: CASSQTGFFEAFF.

J is TRBJ1-2 and V is TRBV7-9; 11 nucleotides align to TRBD1. Per germline, CDR1 SEHNR and CDR2 FQNEAQ (reference sequence). V shed 4 bases and J 0 bases; nucleotides not matched to a gene: 4. The CDR3 is made up of 16 amino acids. The CDR3 is CASSWDRGEANYGYTF. In DNA form, the CDR3 reads TGTGCCAGCAGCTGGGACAGGGGGGAGGCTAACTATGGCTACACCTTC.

This clonotype was seen a few times. The chain links TRBV9 to TRBJ2-1; D is uncertain. Trimming stripped 1 base from V and 8 bases from J, with 13 bases between. The CDR3 runs 14 residues. CDR1 is SGDLS, CDR2 YYNGEE, per germline. The CDR3 DNA is TGTGCCAGCAGCGTATTCCCGGGTCCCCATGAGCAGTTCTTC. This encodes CASSVFPGPHEQFF.

This clonotype came up a few times. The genes are TRBV7-9 and TRBJ1-5; D not certain. Germline CDR1 and CDR2: SEHNR and FQNEAQ (reference sequence). This CDR3 is built from 15 residues. Trimming took off 5 bases at V and 5 bases at J, with 16 bases between the two ends. This chain's CDR3 is CASSSGSWMDQPQHF. The DNA of the CDR3 is TGTGCCAGCAGCAGTGGCTCTTGGATGGATCAGCCCCAGCATTTT.

This clonotype was detected ten times or more. V usage is TRBV12-3 or TRBV12-4 and J usage is TRBJ1-5; tentatively, D is TRBD1 (6 bases). V lost 3 bases to trimming and J lost 7 bases, with 16 bases between them. The CDR3 contains 15 residues. DNA of the CDR3: TGTGCCAGCAGTTTTTCCCCCCTGGGGGGCCAGCCCCAGCATTTT. As protein: CASSFSPLGGQPQHF.

A word on this clonotype: With a much larger clone just one base away, this may be a read error. J is TRBJ2-7 and V is TRBV5-1; D ambiguous. V was shortened by 4 bases and J by 8 bases, with 16 bases between the two germline ends. This CDR3 has 13 amino acids. The germline CDR1 and CDR2 sequences are SGHRS and YFSETQ. The CDR3 sequence: CASSPFLGYKQYF. In DNA, the CDR3 is TGCGCCAGCAGCCCATTCCTTGGGTACAAGCAGTACTTC.

This clonotype was counted ten times or more. The chain uses TRBV6-2 or TRBV6-3 and TRBJ2-5; D might be TRBD1 (5 bases). The CDR3 has 16 amino acids. Germline V gene sequence: CDR1 MNHEY, CDR2 SVGEGT. V gave up 5 bases and J gave up 5 bases, with 21 bases separating them. The CDR3 DNA reads as TGTGCCAGCAGTCATCCAGGGAACCCCTGGGCCGAGACCCAGTACTTC. It specifies CASSHPGNPWAETQYF.

The V gene is TRBV27, the J gene TRBJ1-5; D remains unclear. Germline V gene sequence: CDR1 MNHEY, CDR2 SMNVEV (reference sequence). V was clipped by 5 bases and J by 2 bases, with 19 bases between them. This CDR3 is built from 17 residues. CDR3 DNA: TGTGCCAGCAGTCCTTATAGGAGCAACCGTGGCAATCAGCCCCAGCATTTT. Translation gives CASSPYRSNRGNQPQHF.

This clonotype has ten or more counts. The rearrangement uses TRBV4-1 and TRBJ1-2, with a weak D call TRBD1 (5 bases). Trimming stripped 4 bases from V and 1 base from J, with 13 bases between. The CDR3 loop spans 15 amino acids. The germline gives CDR1 MGHRA, CDR2 YSYEKL. The CDR3 region has the DNA TGCGCCAGCAGCCCCAGCCGACAGAGTAACTATGGCTACACCTTC. Its protein product is CASSPSRQSNYGYTF.

V usage is TRBV5-5 and J usage is TRBJ2-7, with D perhaps being TRBD1 or TRBD2 (6 bases each). This CDR3 region has 15 residues. The V end lost 4 bases, the J end lost 6 bases, and 20 bases lay between the germline ends. Germline V gene lookup returns CDR1 SGHKS and CDR2 YYEKEE (reference sequence). CDR3 nucleotide sequence: TGTGCCAGCAGCCTGTCGGGGGCCAAGGTATCCGAGCAGTACTTC. Its protein is CASSLSGAKVSEQYF.

In this sample, this clonotype turned up many times. The rearrangement uses TRBV4-2 and TRBJ2-7; no clear D gene. The CDR3 spans 15 residues. From germline, CDR1 is LGHNA and CDR2 YNFKEQ. V lost 1 base and J lost 3, with 13 bases in between. CDR3 sequence reads: CASSQGVLGGYEQYF. CDR3 nucleotide sequence: TGTGCCAGCAGCCAAGGGGTCCTCGGTGGCTACGAGCAGTACTTC.

This clonotype was recorded at least ten times. The chain employs TRBV4-2 and TRBJ2-7; 14 nucleotides align to TRBD2. The CDR3 consists of 15 residues. Germline loops: CDR1 LGHNA, CDR2 YNFKEQ. V lost 3 bases and J lost 4; bases outside the gene matches: 2. CDR3 in amino acids: CASSHRTSGRYEQYF. The CDR3 DNA reads as TGTGCCAGCAGCCACCGGACTAGCGGGAGGTACGAGCAGTACTTC.

This clonotype was recorded a few times. This chain joins TRBV19 and TRBJ2-3; 9 nucleotides agree with TRBD1. Losses at the gene ends were 3 bases for V and 7 bases for J; bases not matched to a gene: 14. In germline, CDR1 is LNHDA, CDR2 SQIVND (reference sequence). The CDR3 length is 17 residues. In DNA, the CDR3 is TGTGCCAGTAGTATGGGACAGGGCCTTCTTGCCAAAAATACGCAGTATTTT. Its translation is CASSMGQGLLAKNTQYF. Full variable domain (remainder filled in from reference TRBV19 and TRBJ2-3): DGGITQSPKYLFRKEGQNVTLSCEQNLNHDAMYWYRQDPGQGLRLIYYSQIVNDFQKGDIAEGYSVSREKKESFPLTVTSAQKNPTAFYLCASSMGQGLLAKNTQYFGPGTRLTVL.

This clonotype was observed at least ten times. The V call is TRBV27, the J call TRBJ1-1; TRBD1 aligns across 11 bases. This CDR3 spans 15 amino acids. Germline loops: CDR1 MNHEY, CDR2 SMNVEV (reference sequence). V lost 3 bases to trimming and J lost 3 bases; unmatched junction nucleotides: 3. The CDR3 reads CASSFGTGGDTEAFF. CDR3 coding DNA: TGTGCCAGCAGTTTCGGGACAGGGGGTGACACTGAAGCTTTCTTT.

On this clonotype: A much bigger clone sits one base away, suggesting this may be a read error. J is TRBJ2-7 and V is TRBV6-2 or TRBV6-3, with 10 bases fitting TRBD1. The CDR3 is 15 amino acids. V lost 5 bases, J lost 3 bases, and 7 bases stayed unmatched. Germline lookup yields CDR1 MNHEY and CDR2 SVGEGT. The CDR3 coding sequence is TGTGCCAGCAGTGACCTGACAGGGGGCCTCTACGAGCAGTACTTC. Its translation is CASSDLTGGLYEQYF.

This clonotype was found many times. The J gene is TRBJ1-1, the V gene TRBV19; unclear D gene. CDR1 and CDR2 (germline): LNHDA, SQIVND (reference sequence). With 2 bases removed from V and 1 base from J, the gap between germline ends came to 8 bases. This CDR3 comprises 14 residues. The CDR3 nucleotides read TGTGCCAGTAGTATATCCCTTCCGAACACTGAAGCTTTCTTT. Protein: CASSISLPNTEAFF.

Worth noting for this clonotype: This may be a read error, as it is one base from a much larger clone. V gene TRBV20-1 combines with J gene TRBJ1-5; 7 nucleotides align to TRBD1. The CDR3 contains 14 residues. The germline V gene encodes CDR1 DFQATT and CDR2 SNEGSKA (reference sequence). The CDR3 DNA follows: TGCAGTGCTAGAAGGGACAGCAGCAATCAGCTCCAGCATTTT. It codes for CSARRDSSNQLQHF.

This clonotype was observed at least ten times. The V call is TRBV5-1, the J call TRBJ2-1; 9 positions agree with TRBD2. Germline V gives CDR1 SGHRS, CDR2 YFSETQ. J was trimmed by 6 bases and V by 2 bases; bases with no gene match: 6. This CDR3 has 15 residues. The CDR3 is CASSFWAAGGNEQFF. CDR3 DNA sequence: TGCGCCAGCAGCTTCTGGGCAGCGGGAGGCAATGAGCAGTTCTTC.

For this clonotype: The germline gene is not matched at one end of the junction; a read error may be the cause. This chain joins TRBV7-7 and TRBJ2-6; maybe TRBD1 (5 bases). This CDR3 comprises 17 residues. Germline CDR1 reads SSHAT; CDR2 reads FNYEAQ (reference sequence). CDR3 DNA: TGTGCTAGCAGCTTTTGTCCAGGGAACGCTGGGGCCAACGTCCTGACTTTC. Protein product: CASSFCPGNAGANVLTF.